This T cell receptor (beta chain) was captured by sequencing in a study of lymphopenia after photon versus proton radiotherapy (dated by TCRdb to the late 2010s). With respect to the entire study: The immunological effects of photon versus proton radiation therapy were compared in patients with gastrointestinal tumors who developed high-grade lymphopenia. A cohort of around 21 patients with gastrointestinal tumors who received either photon or proton therapy and subsequently developed lymphopenia was included. The goal of the study was to characterize the differences between the two radiation modalities in how they affect the immune system.

This clone was observed a single time. This receptor's antigen is unknown. One base away there is no much larger clone; base qualities are not given. Overall results and qualifications from the work: Among patients across the cohort who died, overall survival time showed an inverse correlation with a larger post-nadir drop in TCR diversity. After the lymphocyte count nadir, photon-treated repertoires showed oligoclonal expansion, especially of CD8+ Temra cells, which drove the drop in diversity. The survival association was examined only in patients who died, and the authors described better survival with proton therapy as a possibility, not as a demonstrated result. During treatment, patients who received proton therapy stayed relatively stable, whereas patients who received photon therapy lost naive T cells and TCR diversity and gained effector/memory populations.

The CDR3 numbers 14 residues from cysteine through phenylalanine. CDR3 DNA only is kept here, 42 bases in frame from base 1. Preparation of the library involved the immunoSEQ multiplex PCR assay. Alongside multiparametric flow cytometry, deep sequencing of rearranged TCR beta loci was used to profile the T cell repertoires. TCRdb obtained this table from immuneACCESS and retained in-frame rearrangements with V and J assigned. These tables miss some clones; where compared with another copy, unresolved V genes account for less than half of the shortfall, and the remainder is unexplained. Counted in this sample were about 24,000 clones; approximately 80% of them appeared once. The ten largest clones add up to roughly a quarter of the sample.

The chain couples TRBV21-1 to TRBJ2-3; no DNA check was done on the table's D call, TRBD1. TRBV21-1 counts as a pseudogene. This material consisted of peripheral blood, taken from a patient treated with photon-based radiotherapy. This clonotype originated in a man between 35 and 55 years old with gastric cancer. The DNA sequence is given as TGTGCCAGCACAAGGAGAGGGGGCCCAGATACGCAGTATTTT. Its translation is CASTRRGGPDTQYF.